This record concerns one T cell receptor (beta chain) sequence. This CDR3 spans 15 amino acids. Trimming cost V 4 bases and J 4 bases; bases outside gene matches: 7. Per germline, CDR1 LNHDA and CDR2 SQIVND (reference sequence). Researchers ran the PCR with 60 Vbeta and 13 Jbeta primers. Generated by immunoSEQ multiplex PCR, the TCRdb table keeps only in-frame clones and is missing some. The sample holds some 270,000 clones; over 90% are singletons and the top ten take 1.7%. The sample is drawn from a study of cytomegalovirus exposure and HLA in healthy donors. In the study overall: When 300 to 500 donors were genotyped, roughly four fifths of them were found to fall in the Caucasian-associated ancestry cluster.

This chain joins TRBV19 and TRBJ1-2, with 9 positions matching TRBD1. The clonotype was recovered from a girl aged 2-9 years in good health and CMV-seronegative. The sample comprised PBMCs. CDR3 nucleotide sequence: TGTGCCAGTAGTAGCGCCGGGACAGGGCCCTATGGCTACACCTTC. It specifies CASSSAGTGPYGYTF.